This TCR beta chain was sequenced during a study of blood T cells in healthy people across ages. Alongside a J-beta primer mix, a sample-barcoded 5' primer served in a second PCR lasting roughly 6 to 12 cycles. TCRdb independently ran MiXCR on the 5' RACE reads; one entry per CDR3 protein. The sample has approximately 800,000 distinct CDR3 sequences, about half seen once. In regard to this clonotype: As yet, its antigen is unknown.

In terms of origin and age, donors were healthy Caucasian individuals from Russia aged about 6 to 90. CDR3 size: 14 residues. Germline V gives CDR1 SGHRS, CDR2 YFSETQ. Study-wide results and limits: There were more naive CD4+ cells and higher diversity in long-lived donors than in aged donors.

This receptor was taken from a man of 80 years or more in good health. V gene TRBV5-1 combines with J gene TRBJ2-5; possible D gene TRBD2, 6 bases. The closer fit of TRBJ2-1 to the DNA end suggests the J call may be wrong. Sequencing was carried out using blood. The CDR3 sequence: CASRTVGSQETQFF. The CDR3, as DNA: TGCGCCAGCCGCACAGTCGGGAGCCAAGAGACCCAGTTCTTC.